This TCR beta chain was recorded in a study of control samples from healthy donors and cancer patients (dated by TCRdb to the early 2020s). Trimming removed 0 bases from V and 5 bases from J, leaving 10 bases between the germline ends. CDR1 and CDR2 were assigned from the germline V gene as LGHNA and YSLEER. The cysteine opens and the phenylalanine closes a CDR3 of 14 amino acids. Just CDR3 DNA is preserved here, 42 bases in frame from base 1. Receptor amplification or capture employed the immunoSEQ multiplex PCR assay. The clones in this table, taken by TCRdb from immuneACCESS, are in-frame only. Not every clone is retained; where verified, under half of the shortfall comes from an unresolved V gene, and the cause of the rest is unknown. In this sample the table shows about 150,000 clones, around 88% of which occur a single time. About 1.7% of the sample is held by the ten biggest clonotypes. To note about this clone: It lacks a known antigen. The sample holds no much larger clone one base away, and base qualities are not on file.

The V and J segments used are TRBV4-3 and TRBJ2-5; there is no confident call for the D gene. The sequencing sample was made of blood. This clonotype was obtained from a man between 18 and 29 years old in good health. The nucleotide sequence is TGCGCCAGCAGCCAAGATTCGGGCAGCGAGACCCAGTACTTC. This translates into CASSQDSGSETQYF.